The clone carrying this T cell receptor beta chain was observed a handful of times. The target antigen is unknown. The CDR3 is 12 amino acids. Germline CDR1 is MNHEY and CDR2 is SMNVEV (reference sequence). Trimming removed 5 bases from V and 4 bases from J, with 9 bases in between. The sample is drawn from a study of beta chain features in type 1 diabetes. Broader study findings: Sequencing from cDNA could over-represent high-TCR-expressing cells. TCRB rearrangement may or may not be influenced by HLA type; here this remained unresolved. In all four CD4+ subsets, TCRB CDR3 length was significantly, moderately reduced in type 1 diabetes.

All of the isolated RNA was reverse transcribed, so expressed TCRB transcripts were sequenced. The table came from immunoSEQ multiplex PCR; TCRdb's copy has only in-frame clones and leaves some out. The table shows about 330,000 clones, with roughly 11% occurring only once. Without exception, sorted populations had purity beyond 95%. Sequencing was done on a sample of naive CD4+ T cells from blood. This clonotype was obtained from a woman in her twenties or thirties in good health. This chain uses TRBV27 with TRBJ2-7, with D maybe TRBD1 (6 bases). Written as DNA, the CDR3 is TGTGCCAGCAGTGGGCAGGGGTACGAGCAGTACTTC. Its translation is CASSGQGYEQYF.